Below, 10 T cell receptor beta chains from the same sample are listed, as sequenced in a study of blood T cell repertoires in COVID-19. Profiled with immunoSEQ multiplex PCR; TCRdb holds only in-frame clones, not every one. Of around 200,000 clones listed, around 85% were seen once; the top ten hold 15% to 20%. The specimen sequenced was PBMCs or T cells enriched from blood (not recorded which). Receptor source: a man aged 35 to 55 who had recovered from COVID-19.

This sequence joins TRBV5-6 and TRBJ1-4, with a possible D match to TRBD1 (5 bases). CDR1 is SGHDT, CDR2 YYEEEE, per germline. Trimming stripped 2 bases from V and 3 bases from J, with 8 bases between. The CDR3 is 14 residues long. DNA of the CDR3: TGTGCCAGCAGCTTAGGGGATCCTAATGAAAAACTGTTTTTT. It yields the protein CASSLGDPNEKLFF.

This clone was seen only once. The V call is TRBV24-1, the J call TRBJ2-1; 11 bases are a match to TRBD1. The CDR3 consists of 15 residues. The J segment lost 6 bases and the V segment lost 4 bases, leaving 4 bases of the junction unmatched. Germline V gene sequence: CDR1 KGHDR, CDR2 SFDVKD. CDR3 protein: CATSELGQGGNEQFF. The CDR3 nucleotides read TGTGCCACCAGTGAGCTGGGACAGGGGGGCAATGAGCAGTTCTTC.

The gene calls are TRBV9 and TRBJ1-2, with a tentative D call TRBD1 (5 bases). The CDR3 runs 15 residues. Germline CDR1 SGDLS, CDR2 YYNGEE. V was trimmed by 4 bases and J by 6 bases, leaving 19 bases between them. CDR3 sequence reads: CASSPQGLGRDGYTF. Written as DNA, the CDR3 is TGTGCCAGCAGCCCCCAGGGCCTCGGCAGGGATGGCTACACCTTC.

The chain uses TRBV25-1 and TRBJ1-2, with 8 bases aligning to TRBD1. Germline V gene lookup returns CDR1 MGHDK and CDR2 SYGVNS. V shed 6 bases, J shed 2 bases, and the junction held 8 bases outside the gene matches. The CDR3 is 15 amino acids. CDR3 protein: CASSQPGQANYGYTF. In nucleotides, the CDR3 is TGTGCCAGCAGCCAACCGGGACAGGCCAACTATGGCTACACCTTC.

The genes are TRBV9 and TRBJ1-4, with D possibly being TRBD1 (5 bases). The germline V gene encodes CDR1 SGDLS and CDR2 YYNGEE. V gave up 1 base and J gave up 0 bases, with 10 bases separating them. This CDR3 region has 16 residues. This CDR3 reads CASSVSGAATNEKLFF. The CDR3 bases are TGTGCCAGCAGCGTAAGCGGGGCTGCAACTAATGAAAAACTGTTTTTT.

This clone was detected only once. The V gene is TRBV28, the J gene TRBJ1-5, with unresolved D. V lost 3 bases, J lost 3 bases, and 15 bases lay in between. Germline lookup yields CDR1 MDHEN and CDR2 SYDVKM. There are 16 residues in the CDR3. The CDR3 DNA reads as TGTGCCAGCAGTTTCCCCGGCGGGAGATCCAATCAGCCCCAGCATTTT. It yields the protein CASSFPGGRSNQPQHF. Looking up the rest from reference TRBV28 and TRBJ1-5 gives the full variable domain: DVKVTQSSRYLVKRTGEKVFLECVQDMDHENMFWYRQDPGLGLRLIYFSYDVKMKEKGDIPEGYSVSREKKERFSLILESASTNQTSMYLCASSFPGGRSNQPQHFGDGTRLSIL.

The chain joins TRBV18 to TRBJ1-2, with TRBD1 matching over 7 bases. CDR1 is KGHSH and CDR2 is LQKENI in the germline V gene. Trimming cost V 3 bases and J 4 bases; bases outside gene matches: 5. The CDR3 has 14 amino acids. Here the CDR3 DNA reads TGTGCCAGCTCACCTTGGGACAGCTTCTATGGCTACACCTTC. Translating it yields CASSPWDSFYGYTF.

The sample holds a few counts of this clone. The chain links TRBV4-1 to TRBJ1-3, with 10 positions matching TRBD1. Germline V CDR1 and CDR2: MGHRA, YSYEKL. Losses at the gene ends were 4 bases for V and 4 bases for J; bases not matched to a gene: 10. The CDR3 runs to 17 residues. The CDR3 is CASSRPGQGVSGNTIYF. The CDR3 DNA sequence: TGCGCCAGCAGCCGCCCAGGACAGGGGGTTTCAGGAAACACCATATATTTT.

This clone has only one observation. This sequence joins TRBV11-3 and TRBJ1-6; 8 bases agree with TRBD1. The CDR3 totals 13 residues. Germline V gene data show CDR1 as SGHNT and CDR2 as YENEEA. Losses at the gene ends were 6 bases for V and 8 bases for J; bases not matched to a gene: 3. CDR3 protein: CASSGQGHSPLHF. In DNA form, the CDR3 reads TGTGCCAGCAGTGGACAGGGCCATTCACCCCTCCACTTT.

The chain couples TRBV18 to TRBJ1-2; D perhaps matches TRBD1 (6 bases). CDR3 length: 13 amino acids. V dropped 5 bases and J dropped 2 bases, with 9 bases sitting between them. CDR1 is KGHSH, CDR2 LQKENI, per germline. The CDR3 region has the DNA TGTGCCAGCTCAGTCGACAGGAACTATGGCTACACCTTC. This sequence encodes CASSVDRNYGYTF.